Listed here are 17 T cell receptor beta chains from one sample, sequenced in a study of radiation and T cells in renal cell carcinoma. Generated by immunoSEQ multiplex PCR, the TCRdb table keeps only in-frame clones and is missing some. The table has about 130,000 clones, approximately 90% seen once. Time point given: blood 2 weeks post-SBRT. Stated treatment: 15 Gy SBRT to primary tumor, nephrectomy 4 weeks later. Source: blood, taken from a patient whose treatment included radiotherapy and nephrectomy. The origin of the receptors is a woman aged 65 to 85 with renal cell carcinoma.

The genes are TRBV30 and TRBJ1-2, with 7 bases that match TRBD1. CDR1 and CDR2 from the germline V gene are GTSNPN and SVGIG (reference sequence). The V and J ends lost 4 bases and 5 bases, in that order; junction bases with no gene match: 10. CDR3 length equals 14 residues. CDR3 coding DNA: TGTGCCTGGACTCCGGACAGGCGGAGATATGGCTACACCTTC. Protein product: CAWTPDRRRYGYTF.

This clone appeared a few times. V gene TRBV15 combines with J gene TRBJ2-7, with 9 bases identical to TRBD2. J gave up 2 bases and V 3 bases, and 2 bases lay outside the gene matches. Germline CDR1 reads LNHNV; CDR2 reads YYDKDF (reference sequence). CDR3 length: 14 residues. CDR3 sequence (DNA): TGTGCCACCAGCAGGACTAGCGGACCCTACGAGCAGTACTTC. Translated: CATSRTSGPYEQYF.

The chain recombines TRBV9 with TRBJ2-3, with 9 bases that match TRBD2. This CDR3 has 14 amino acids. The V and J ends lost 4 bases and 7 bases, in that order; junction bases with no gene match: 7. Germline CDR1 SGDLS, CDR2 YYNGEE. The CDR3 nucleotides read TGTGCCAGCAGCATGGCGGGGGGGCCTTATACGCAGTATTTT. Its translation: CASSMAGGPYTQYF.

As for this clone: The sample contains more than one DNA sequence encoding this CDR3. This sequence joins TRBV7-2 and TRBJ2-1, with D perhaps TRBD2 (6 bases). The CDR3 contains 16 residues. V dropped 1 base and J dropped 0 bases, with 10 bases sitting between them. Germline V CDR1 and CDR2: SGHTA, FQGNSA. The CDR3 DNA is TGTGCCAGCAGCTTAGTGGCGGGGAGCTCCTACAATGAGCAGTTCTTC. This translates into CASSLVAGSSYNEQFF.

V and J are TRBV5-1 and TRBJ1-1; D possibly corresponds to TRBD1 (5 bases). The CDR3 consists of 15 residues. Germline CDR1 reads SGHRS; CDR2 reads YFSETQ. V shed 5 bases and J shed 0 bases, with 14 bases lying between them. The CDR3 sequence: CASSTSGSVNTEAFF. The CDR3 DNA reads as TGCGCCAGCAGTACGTCAGGGTCGGTGAACACTGAAGCTTTCTTT.

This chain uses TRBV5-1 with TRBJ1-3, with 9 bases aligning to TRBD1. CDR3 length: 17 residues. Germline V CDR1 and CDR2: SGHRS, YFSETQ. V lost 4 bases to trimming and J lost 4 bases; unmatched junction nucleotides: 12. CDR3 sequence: CASSSGMGQGDGNTIYF. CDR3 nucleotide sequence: TGCGCCAGCAGCAGTGGGATGGGACAGGGCGACGGAAACACCATATATTTT.

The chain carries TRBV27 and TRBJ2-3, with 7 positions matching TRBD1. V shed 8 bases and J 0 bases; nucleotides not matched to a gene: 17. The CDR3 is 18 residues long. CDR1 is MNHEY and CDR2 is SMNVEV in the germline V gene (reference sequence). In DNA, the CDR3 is TGTGCCAGCTCCAGCTCACCGGCAGGGGGTGGGAGCACAGATACGCAGTATTTT. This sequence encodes CASSSSPAGGGSTDTQYF.

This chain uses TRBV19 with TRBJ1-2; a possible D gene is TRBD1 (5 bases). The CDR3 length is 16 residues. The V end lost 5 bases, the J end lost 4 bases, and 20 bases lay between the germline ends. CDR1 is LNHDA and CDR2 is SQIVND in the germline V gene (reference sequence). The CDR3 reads CASSPYLLGQFYGYTF. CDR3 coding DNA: TGTGCCAGTAGTCCATACCTTCTAGGACAATTCTATGGCTACACCTTC.

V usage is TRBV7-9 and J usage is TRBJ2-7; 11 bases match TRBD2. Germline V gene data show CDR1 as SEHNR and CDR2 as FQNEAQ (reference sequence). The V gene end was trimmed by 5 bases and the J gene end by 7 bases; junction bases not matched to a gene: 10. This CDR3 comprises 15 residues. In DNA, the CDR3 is TGTGCCAGCAGCCCCGGGACTAGCGGTACGGGGGAGCAGTACTTC. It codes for CASSPGTSGTGEQYF.

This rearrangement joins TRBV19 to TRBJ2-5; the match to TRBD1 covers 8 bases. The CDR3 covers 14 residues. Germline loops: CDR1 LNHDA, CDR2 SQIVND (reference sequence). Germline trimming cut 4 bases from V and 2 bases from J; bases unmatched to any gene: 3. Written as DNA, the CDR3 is TGTGCCAGTAGTACGGGGACAGGTCAAGAGACCCAGTACTTC. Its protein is CASSTGTGQETQYF.

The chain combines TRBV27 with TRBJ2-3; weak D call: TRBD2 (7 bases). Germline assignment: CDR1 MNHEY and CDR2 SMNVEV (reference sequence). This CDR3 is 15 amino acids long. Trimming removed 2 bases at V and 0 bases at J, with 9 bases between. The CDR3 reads CASSLAGASTDTQYF. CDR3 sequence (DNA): TGTGCCAGCAGTTTAGCGGGGGCGAGCACAGATACGCAGTATTTT.

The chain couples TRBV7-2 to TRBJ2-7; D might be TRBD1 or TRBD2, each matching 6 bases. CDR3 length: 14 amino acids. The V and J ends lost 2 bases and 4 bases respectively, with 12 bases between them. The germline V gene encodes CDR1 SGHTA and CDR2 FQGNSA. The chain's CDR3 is CASSLRRGNYEQYF. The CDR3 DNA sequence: TGTGCCAGCAGCTTAAGGAGGGGGAATTACGAGCAGTACTTC. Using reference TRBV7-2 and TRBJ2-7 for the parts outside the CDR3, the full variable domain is GAGVSQSPSNKVTEKGKDVELRCDPISGHTALYWYRQSLGQGLEFLIYFQGNSAPDKSGLPSDRFSAERTGGSVSTLTIQRTQQEDSAVYLCASSLRRGNYEQYFGPGTRLTVT.

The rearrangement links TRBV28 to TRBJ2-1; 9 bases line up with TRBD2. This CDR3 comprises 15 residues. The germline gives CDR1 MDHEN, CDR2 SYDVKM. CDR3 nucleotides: TGTGCGCTCGGGTGGGGAGCGGGGGGCCACAATGAGCAGTTCTTC. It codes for CALGWGAGGHNEQFF.

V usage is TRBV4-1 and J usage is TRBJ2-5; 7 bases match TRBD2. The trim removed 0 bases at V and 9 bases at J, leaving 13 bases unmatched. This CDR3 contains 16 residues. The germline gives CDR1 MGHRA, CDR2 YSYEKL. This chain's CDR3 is CASSQDFPGGGVAQYF. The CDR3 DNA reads TGCGCCAGCAGCCAAGATTTCCCCGGGGGAGGGGTGGCCCAGTACTTC.

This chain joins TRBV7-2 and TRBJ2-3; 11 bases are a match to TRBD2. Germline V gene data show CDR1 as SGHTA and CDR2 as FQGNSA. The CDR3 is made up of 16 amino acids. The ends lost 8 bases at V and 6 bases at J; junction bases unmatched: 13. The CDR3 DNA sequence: TGTGCCAGCTCGCCTGGGGCTAGCGGGGGGAAGGATACGCAGTATTTT. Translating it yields CASSPGASGGKDTQYF.

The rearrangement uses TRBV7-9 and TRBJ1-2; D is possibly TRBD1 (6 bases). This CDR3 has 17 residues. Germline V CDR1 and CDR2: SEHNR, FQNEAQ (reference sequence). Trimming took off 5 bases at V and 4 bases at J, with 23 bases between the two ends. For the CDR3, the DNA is TGTGCCAGCAGCCCCTTGCCCGGGACAAGAGGGGGCTATGGCTACACCTTC. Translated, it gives CASSPLPGTRGGYGYTF.

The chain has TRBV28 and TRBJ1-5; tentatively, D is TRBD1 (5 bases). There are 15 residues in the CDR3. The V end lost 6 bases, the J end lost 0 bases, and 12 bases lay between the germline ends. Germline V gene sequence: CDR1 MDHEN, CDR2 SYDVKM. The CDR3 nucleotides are TGTGCCAGCAGCCCTGGGGGGAATAGCAATCAGCCCCAGCATTTT. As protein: CASSPGGNSNQPQHF.